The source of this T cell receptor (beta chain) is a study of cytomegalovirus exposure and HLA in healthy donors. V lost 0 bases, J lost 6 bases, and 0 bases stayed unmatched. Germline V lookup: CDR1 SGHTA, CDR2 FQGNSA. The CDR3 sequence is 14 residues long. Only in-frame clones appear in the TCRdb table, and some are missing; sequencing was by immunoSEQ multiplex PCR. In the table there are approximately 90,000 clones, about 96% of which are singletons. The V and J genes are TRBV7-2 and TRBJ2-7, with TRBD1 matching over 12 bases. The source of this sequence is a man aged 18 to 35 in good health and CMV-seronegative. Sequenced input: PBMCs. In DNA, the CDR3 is TGTGCCAGCAGCTTAGCGGGACAGGGGGCCGAGCAGTACTTC. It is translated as CASSLAGQGAEQYF. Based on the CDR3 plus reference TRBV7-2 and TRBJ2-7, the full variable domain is GAGVSQSPSNKVTEKGKDVELRCDPISGHTALYWYRQSLGQGLEFLIYFQGNSAPDKSGLPSDRFSAERTGGSVSTLTIQRTQQEDSAVYLCASSLAGQGAEQYFGPGTRLTVT.